This entry features one T cell receptor beta chain sequence. Its target is not known. V lost 8 bases, J lost 8 bases, and 2 bases stayed unmatched. Germline-derived CDR1 and CDR2 are WNHNN and SYGVQD (reference sequence). The CDR3 extends over 13 amino acids. Findings and limits, study-wide: Tumor memory CD4+ T cell TCR gene usage was found to cluster with blood and lymph node memory CD4+ cells and with lymph node naive CD4+ cells.

Full-length variable regions came from constant-region reverse primers plus semi-nested Nested Universal Primer A PCR. MiXCR, applied by TCRdb to the 5' RACE reads, yields one record per CDR3 protein. The repertoire consists of about 6,600 distinct CDR3 sequences, with 55% to 60% occurring once and the leading ten covering 4.1%. Sequenced input: tumor-infiltrating memory CD4+ T cells sorted from the breast tumor. This sample's subset: memory CD4+ T cells, CD4+CD45RO+CD25-. This chain joins TRBV10-1 and TRBJ2-1, with 14 positions matching TRBD2. The origin of this receptor is a female donor with breast cancer. The CDR3: CASGLAGGDEQFF. The CDR3 region has the DNA TGCGCCAGCGGACTAGCGGGAGGCGATGAGCAGTTCTTC.